Listed below are T cell receptor beta chains from one sample, sequenced in a study of preoperative IRX-2 immunotherapy in early breast cancer. The repertoire was sequenced with immunoSEQ multiplex PCR; TCRdb's copy has only in-frame clones and lacks some. The table has 35,000 to 55,000 clones, 85% to 95% seen once. Material: tumor tissue, obtained after IRX-2 immunotherapy. All receptors derive from a human donor with breast cancer. Both conserved end residues are part of each CDR3. D genes are given only for firm matches.

D gene	J gene	V gene	CDR3 DNA	CDR3 protein
TRBD1	TRBJ1-1	TRBV6-6	TGTGCCAGCAGTTATCCCCCACAGGGGAGGCCTGAAGCTTTCTTT	CASSYPPQGRPEAFF
NA	TRBJ1-3	TRBV30	TGTGCCTGGAGTGGAGTCTCCTCTGGAAACACCATATATTTT	CAWSGVSSGNTIYF
NA	TRBJ1-1	TRBV4-1	TGCGCCAGCAGCCAGGGTGCCACTGAAGCTTTCTTT	CASSQGATEAFF
TRBD1	TRBJ2-7	TRBV5-4	TGTGCCAGCAGAAAGACAGGGGCCCACTACGAGCAGTACTTC	CASRKTGAHYEQYF
TRBD2	TRBJ2-1	TRBV6-1	TGTGCCAGCAGCGAAAGGTCGGCTAGCGGGTACGACAATGAGCAGTTCTTC	CASSERSASGYDNEQFF
TRBD1	TRBJ1-2	TRBV19	TGTGCCAGTAGTATAGATCGGGACCGGGGACAGATCTATGGCTACACCTTC	CASSIDRDRGQIYGYTF
NA	TRBJ1-1	TRBV7-8	TGTGCCAGCAGTCATAGTTTTTTGGGGGCCGAAGCTTTCTTT	CASSHSFLGAEAFF
NA	TRBJ1-2	TRBV19	TGTGCCAGTAGTACATCAGTGGACTTGGGGTATGGCTACACCTTC	CASSTSVDLGYGYTF
TRBD2	TRBJ2-5	TRBV7-2	TGTGCCAGCAGCCCCGGGGTAGCGGGAGGTTGGACCCAGTACTTC	CASSPGVAGGWTQYF
TRBD1	TRBJ1-4	TRBV7-9	TGTGCCAGCAGCCCAGGACAGGGTGATGAAAAACTGTTTTTT	CASSPGQGDEKLFF
TRBD1	TRBJ2-7	TRBV7-2	TGTGCCAGCAGCTTAGTTTGGTCGCCAGGGGGTGCCTACGAGCAGTACTTC	CASSLVWSPGGAYEQYF
NA	TRBJ1-1	TRBV4-1	TGCGCCAGCAGCCAAGATAGCCGGGAGGCTTTCTTT	CASSQDSREAFF